This is a list of T cell receptor beta chains from one sample in a study of shared clonotypes between healthy human individuals. Here immunoSEQ multiplex PCR was the method, and the copy in TCRdb shows in-frame clones only, minus some. The sample yields approximately 1.1 million clones, around 82% seen once. The material sequenced was memory CD4+ T cells from PBMCs. The receptors were gathered from a man aged 18 to 29 in good health. Some clones in this sample may be carry-over from other donors' samples. CDR3s include the opening cysteine and the closing phenylalanine or tryptophan. D genes are given only for firm matches.

V | D | CDR3
TRBV7-9 | - | CASSPPWRDGPTYERYF
TRBV6-1 | TRBD1 | CASSERQGLNTEAFF
TRBV4-1 | TRBD2 | CASSQDLYGAGGGQYF
TRBV15 | - | CATSRDVGETQYF
TRBV2 | TRBD1 | CASGGTGVNEQFF
TRBV28 | - | CASRVGNYGYTF
TRBV6-6 | - | CASSWAQGRGYTF
TRBV14 | TRBD2 | CASSQPLGSGRVGDEQFF
TRBV29-1 | TRBD2 | CSVSGTSGSRRETQYF
TRBV10-1 | - | CASSPTSSDTQYF
TRBV27 | TRBD1 | CASSLKPGGNSDTQYF
TRBV5-1 | - | CASSSQGTYEQYF
TRBV6-5 | - | CASSYSTTVNIYGYTF
TRBV18 | TRBD1 | CASSAGTASYEQYF
TRBV9 | TRBD2 | CASSVATLAGGPYEQYF
TRBV2 | - | CASRETAYYEQYF
TRBV7-8 | TRBD2 | CASSLVGAGDNEQFF
TRBV9 | - | CASSVESWGAQFF
TRBV28 | - | CASSARPGTGLYEQYF
TRBV7-6 | TRBD1 | CASSLGTGSNQPQHF
TRBV29-1 | - | CSVPEVRTEAFF
TRBV7-3 | - | CASSLEGPGNTIYF
TRBV28 | - | CAAGLGNTEAFF
TRBV5-6 | - | CASSLRQGINTIYF
TRBV28 | - | CASSLRPPWSLTDTQYF
TRBV19 | - | CASSIQDFNEKLFF
TRBV14 | - | CASSRDLNSYEQYF
TRBV28 | TRBD1 | CASSLTSLNRQGETQYF